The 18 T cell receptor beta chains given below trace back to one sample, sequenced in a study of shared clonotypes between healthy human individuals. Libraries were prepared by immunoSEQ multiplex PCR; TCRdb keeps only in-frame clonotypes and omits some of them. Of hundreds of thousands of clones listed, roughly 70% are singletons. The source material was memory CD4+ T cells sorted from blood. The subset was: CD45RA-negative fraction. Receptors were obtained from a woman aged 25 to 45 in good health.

Here the CDR3 DNA reads TGCGCCAGCAGCCGGGAATTCACAGATACGCAGTATTTT. Amino acids: CASSREFTDTQYF. The V call is TRBV4-1, the J call TRBJ2-3; D remains ambiguous. The germline V and J ends were trimmed by 4 bases and 2 bases, with 7 bases remaining between them. The CDR3 sequence is 13 residues long. CDR1 and CDR2 from the germline V gene are MGHRA and YSYEKL.

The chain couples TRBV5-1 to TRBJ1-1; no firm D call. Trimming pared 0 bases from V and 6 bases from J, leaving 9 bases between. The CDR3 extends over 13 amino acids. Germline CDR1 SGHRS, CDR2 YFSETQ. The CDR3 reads CASSLVGDAEAFF. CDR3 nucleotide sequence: TGCGCCAGCAGCTTGGTGGGTGACGCTGAAGCTTTCTTT.

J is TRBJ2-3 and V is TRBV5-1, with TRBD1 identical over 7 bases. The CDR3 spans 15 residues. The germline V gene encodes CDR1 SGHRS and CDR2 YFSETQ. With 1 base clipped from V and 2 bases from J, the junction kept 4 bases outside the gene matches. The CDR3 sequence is CASSLNTGDTDTQYF. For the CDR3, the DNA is TGCGCCAGCAGCTTGAACACAGGGGACACAGATACGCAGTATTTT.

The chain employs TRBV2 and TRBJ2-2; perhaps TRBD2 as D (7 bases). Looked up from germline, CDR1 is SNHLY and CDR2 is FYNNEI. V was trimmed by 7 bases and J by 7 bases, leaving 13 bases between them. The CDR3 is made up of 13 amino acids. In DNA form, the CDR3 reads TGTGCCAGCAACGGGGGGCTCGGCGGGGAGCTGTTTTTT. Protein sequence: CASNGGLGGELFF.

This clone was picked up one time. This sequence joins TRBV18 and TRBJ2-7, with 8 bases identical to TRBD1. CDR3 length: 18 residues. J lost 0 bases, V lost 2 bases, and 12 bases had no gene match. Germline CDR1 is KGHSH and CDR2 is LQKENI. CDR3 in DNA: TGTGCCAGCTCACCAGGGACAGGATGGGGTCATAGCTCCTACGAGCAGTACTTC. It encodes CASSPGTGWGHSSYEQYF.

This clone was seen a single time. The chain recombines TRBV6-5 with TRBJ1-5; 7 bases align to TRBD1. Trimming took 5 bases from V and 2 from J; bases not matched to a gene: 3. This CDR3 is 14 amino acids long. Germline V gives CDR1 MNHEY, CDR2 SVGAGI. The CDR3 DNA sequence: TGTGCCAGCAGTGCCACAGGGGGCAATCAGCCCCAGCATTTT. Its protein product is CASSATGGNQPQHF.

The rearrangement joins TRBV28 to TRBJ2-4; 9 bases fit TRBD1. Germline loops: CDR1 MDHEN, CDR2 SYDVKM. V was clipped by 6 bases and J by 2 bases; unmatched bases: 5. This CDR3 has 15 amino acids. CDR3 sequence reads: CASSNRGQTKNIQYF. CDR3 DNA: TGTGCCAGCAGCAACAGGGGGCAAACCAAAAACATTCAGTACTTC.

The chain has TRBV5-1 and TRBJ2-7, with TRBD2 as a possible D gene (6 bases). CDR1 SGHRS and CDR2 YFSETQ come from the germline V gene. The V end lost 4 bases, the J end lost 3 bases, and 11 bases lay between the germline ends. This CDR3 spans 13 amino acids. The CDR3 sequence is CASSGGSGYEQYF. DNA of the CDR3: TGCGCCAGCAGCGGCGGTAGCGGCTACGAGCAGTACTTC.

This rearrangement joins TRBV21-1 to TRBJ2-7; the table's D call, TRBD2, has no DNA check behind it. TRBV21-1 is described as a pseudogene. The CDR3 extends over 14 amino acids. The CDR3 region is CASSQKDREHEQYF. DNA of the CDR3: TGTGCCAGCAGCCAAAAGGACCGGGAGCACGAGCAGTACTTC.

The CDR3, as DNA: TGCGCCAGCAGGGGTCTTTTTACTAGCACAGATACGCAGTATTTT. Residues: CASRGLFTSTDTQYF. This chain links TRBV10-2 with TRBJ2-3; no definite D call. The CDR3 contains 15 residues. The germline gives CDR1 WSHSY, CDR2 SAAADI. Trimming cost V 6 bases and J 0 bases, with 13 bases left between them.

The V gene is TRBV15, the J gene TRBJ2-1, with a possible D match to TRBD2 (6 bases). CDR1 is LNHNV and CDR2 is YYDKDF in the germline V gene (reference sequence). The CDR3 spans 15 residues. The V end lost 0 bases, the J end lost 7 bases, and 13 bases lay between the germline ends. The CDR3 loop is CATSRELALWNEQFF. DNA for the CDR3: TGTGCCACCAGCAGAGAACTAGCTCTTTGGAATGAGCAGTTCTTC.

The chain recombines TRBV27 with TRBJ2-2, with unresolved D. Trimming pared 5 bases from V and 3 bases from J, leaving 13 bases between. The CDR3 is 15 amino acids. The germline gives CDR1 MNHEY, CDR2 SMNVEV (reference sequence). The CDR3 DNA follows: TGTGCCAGCAGTGGGGTGGCGCCGGACACCGGGGAGCTGTTTTTT. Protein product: CASSGVAPDTGELFF.

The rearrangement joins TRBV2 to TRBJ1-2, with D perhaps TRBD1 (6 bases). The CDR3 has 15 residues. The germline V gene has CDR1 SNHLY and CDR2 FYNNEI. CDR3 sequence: CVVTKPGGPNYGYTF. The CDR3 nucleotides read TGTGTCGTAACTAAGCCCGGGGGCCCTAACTATGGCTACACCTTC.

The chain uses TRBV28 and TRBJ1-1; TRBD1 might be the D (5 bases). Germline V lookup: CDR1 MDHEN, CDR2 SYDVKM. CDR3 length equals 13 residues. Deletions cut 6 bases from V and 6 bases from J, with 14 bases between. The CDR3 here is CASSQTGYPEAFF. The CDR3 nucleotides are TGTGCCAGCAGCCAAACAGGCTACCCTGAAGCTTTCTTT.

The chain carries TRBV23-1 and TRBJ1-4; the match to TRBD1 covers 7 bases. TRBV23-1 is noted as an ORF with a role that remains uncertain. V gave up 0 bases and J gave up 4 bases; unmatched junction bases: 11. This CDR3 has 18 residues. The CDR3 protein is CASSQSDRTFLGNEKLFF. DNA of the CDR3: TGCGCCAGCAGTCAATCGGACAGGACTTTTTTGGGTAATGAAAAACTGTTTTTT.

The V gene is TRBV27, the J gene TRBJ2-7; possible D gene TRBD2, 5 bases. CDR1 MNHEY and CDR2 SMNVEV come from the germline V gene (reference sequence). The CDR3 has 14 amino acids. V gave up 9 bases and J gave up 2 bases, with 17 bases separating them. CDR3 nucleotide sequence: TGTGCCAGTTCTGCACGGGAAGGGCCCTACGAGCAGTACTTC. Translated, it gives CASSAREGPYEQYF.

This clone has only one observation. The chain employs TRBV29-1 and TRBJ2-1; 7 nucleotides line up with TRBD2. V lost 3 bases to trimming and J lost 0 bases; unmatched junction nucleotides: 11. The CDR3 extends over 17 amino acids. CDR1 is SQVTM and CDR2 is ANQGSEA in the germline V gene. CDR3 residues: CSVEWLAEHSSYNEQFF. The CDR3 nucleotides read TGCAGCGTTGAGTGGCTAGCGGAACACAGCTCCTACAATGAGCAGTTCTTC.

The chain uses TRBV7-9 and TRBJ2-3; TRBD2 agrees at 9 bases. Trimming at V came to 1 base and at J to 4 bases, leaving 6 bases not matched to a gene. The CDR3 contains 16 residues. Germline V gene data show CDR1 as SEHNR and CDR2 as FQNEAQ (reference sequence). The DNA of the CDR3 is TGTGCCAGCAGCTTAGGTGGTAGCGGGAGCGCAGATACGCAGTATTTT. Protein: CASSLGGSGSADTQYF.